These T cell receptor beta chains were read from a single sample in a study of circulating and synovial CD4+ cells in juvenile arthritis. Assay: immunoSEQ multiplex PCR; the TCRdb copy retains only in-frame clones and omits some. The sample shows about 30,000 clones, around 95% of them seen only once. The sequencing input was CD4+ T cells from blood. These receptors all stem from a human donor with juvenile idiopathic arthritis. Both conserved end residues are trimmed from each CDR3.

V gene,J gene,CDR3 protein
TRBV5-1,TRBJ2-1,ASTPGGAGIGNEQF
TRBV25-1,TRBJ1-1,ATREGPTEAF
TRBV6-6,TRBJ1-2,ASRPDRVGYGYT
TRBV7-6,TRBJ2-5,ASSFSPGGRAGETQY
TRBV6-4,TRBJ2-1,ASSVSGSGYEQF
TRBV25-1,TRBJ2-3,ASSVTQGAVWETQY
TRBV15,TRBJ2-1,ATVVGGSYNEQF
TRBV28,TRBJ2-4,ASSLWVRDRGGRAKNIQY
TRBV19,TRBJ1-5,ASSRGGGSNQPQH
TRBV7-9,TRBJ2-2,ASSHYLVRELF
TRBV19,TRBJ2-6,ASSLVAGPSGANVLT
TRBV10-3,TRBJ2-1,AISYQGGSYNEQF
TRBV6-6,TRBJ2-7,ASSRDRSFSYEQY
TRBV28,TRBJ2-1,ASNIGGVSSYNEQF
TRBV10-3,TRBJ2-7,AIRDTGGEQY
TRBV10-2,TRBJ1-2,ASSESYMTTYGYT
TRBV6-1,TRBJ1-5,ASSEAGQAYQPQH
TRBV4-1,TRBJ2-7,ASSHRGAATYEQY
TRBV10-3,TRBJ2-3,AISESGQGTDTQY
TRBV19,TRBJ1-2,ASSPPGQGLYT
TRBV15,TRBJ2-7,ATSRDSPLARSYEQY
TRBV7-2,TRBJ1-4,ASSASGVREKLF
TRBV28,TRBJ2-1,ASSQARGGYNEQF
TRBV27,TRBJ2-2,ASSLVGASAGELF
TRBV7-2,TRBJ1-5,ASSPGTQSPQH
TRBV5-4,TRBJ2-3,ASSPQTGPHEDTQY
TRBV19,TRBJ1-1,ASSIERLMNTEAF
TRBV7-6,TRBJ2-3,ASSQSGSWDTQY
TRBV5-1,TRBJ1-1,ASSLDSSFRTEAF
TRBV5-1,TRBJ2-5,ASSFGQGQETQY
TRBV11-3,TRBJ2-7,ASSLAGGSGYEQY
TRBV5-1,TRBJ2-5,ASSPTGLAGVKGSQY
TRBV18,TRBJ2-7,ASSRRLASLTEQY
TRBV14,TRBJ2-2,ASSQRDFWTDGELF
TRBV2,TRBJ2-5,ASSVEGLGSETQY
TRBV20-1,TRBJ1-1,SLPSFTEAF
TRBV6-5,TRBJ2-7,ASSTRTGAYEQY
TRBV5-1,TRBJ2-1,ASSPRGTLGGSSYNEQF
TRBV28,TRBJ1-5,ASSFADKGRERGKRNQPQH
TRBV5-4,TRBJ2-3,ASSHKTVRTDTQY